The clone carrying this T cell receptor (beta chain) was seen a few times. Antigen: not known. 5'RACE, which relied on constant-segment primers, yielded TCR alpha and TCR beta cDNA libraries carrying sample barcodes and UMIs. TCRdb passed the 5' RACE reads through MiXCR, listing each CDR3 protein once. The data contain roughly 480,000 distinct CDR3 sequences, 20% to 30% of them singletons. These data originate in a study of T-cell memory formation after mild COVID-19. Regarding the study as a whole: The main location of contracting CD4+ clones was CM and EM, and that of contracting CD8+ clones was EMRA. Day 15 to 85 contracting clones showed balanced CD4/CD8; later expanders leaned CD4+. Some responding clones appeared in pre-infection memory, suggesting cross-reactive memory joined.

Trimming removed 6 bases from V and 3 bases from J; junction bases left unmatched: 9. Germline assignment: CDR1 LGHDT and CDR2 YNNKEL (reference sequence). This CDR3 spans 16 amino acids. Sequencing was done on a sample of PBMCs or a T cell subset sorted from them (not recorded which). The source of this sequence is an adult woman who had mild COVID-19 (a few samples of this study predate the infection). Cell type and time point are not known. V and J are TRBV3-1 and TRBJ2-7, with 12 bases fitting TRBD2. CDR3 sequence reads: CASSQTGTSGFYEQYF. In DNA form, the CDR3 reads TGTGCCAGCAGTCAGACCGGGACTAGCGGGTTCTACGAGCAGTACTTC.